This T cell receptor beta chain stems from a study of CD8 T cells in Susac syndrome. Study as a whole: Of the sequenced Susac syndrome patients, six had active disease and about 8 were in remission. When blood was collected, patients with Susac syndrome were therapy-naive, were taking corticosteroids, or were receiving intravenous immunoglobulin alone. Study observations and caveats: Clonal expansion was absent from the CD4+ T cell repertoires in Susac syndrome.

The CDR3 extends over 14 amino acids. Germline V lookup: CDR1 KGHDR, CDR2 SFDVKD. The germline V and J ends were trimmed by 5 bases and 5 bases, with 11 bases remaining between them. Comment on this clonotype: Antigen unknown.

RNA was extracted with the RNeasy kit, and a quantity of roughly 0.5 to 1 ug was reverse transcribed using random hexamers. TCRdb redid the calling of the immunoSEQ multiplex PCR reads with MiXCR, one entry per CDR3 protein. The sample has 130,000 or so distinct CDR3 sequences, just over 95% seen once; the top ten hold more than 0.12%. The chain is built from TRBV24-1 and TRBJ2-2; weak D call: TRBD2 (6 bases). What was sequenced was CD4+ T cells from PBMCs. The TCR was taken from a human donor with Susac syndrome. For the CDR3, the DNA is TGTGCCACCAGTGCCGGACTAAGTACCGGGGAGCTGTTTTTT. This translates into CATSAGLSTGELFF.